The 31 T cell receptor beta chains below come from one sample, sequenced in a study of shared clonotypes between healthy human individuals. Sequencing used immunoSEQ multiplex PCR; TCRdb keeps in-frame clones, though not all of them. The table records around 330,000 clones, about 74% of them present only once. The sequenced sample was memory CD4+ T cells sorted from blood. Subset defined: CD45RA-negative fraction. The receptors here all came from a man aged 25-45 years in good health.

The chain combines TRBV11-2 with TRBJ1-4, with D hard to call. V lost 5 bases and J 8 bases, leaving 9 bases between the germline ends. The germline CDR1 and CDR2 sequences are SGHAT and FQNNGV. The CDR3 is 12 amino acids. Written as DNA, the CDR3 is TGTGCCAGCAGCGCCCAACGGGAAAAACTGTTTTTT. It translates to CASSAQREKLFF.

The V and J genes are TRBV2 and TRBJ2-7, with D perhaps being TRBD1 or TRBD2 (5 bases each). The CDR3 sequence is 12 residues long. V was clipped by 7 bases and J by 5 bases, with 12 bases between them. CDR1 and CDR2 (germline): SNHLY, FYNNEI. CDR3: CASNQGPHEQYF. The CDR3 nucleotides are TGTGCCAGCAATCAGGGACCCCACGAGCAGTACTTC.

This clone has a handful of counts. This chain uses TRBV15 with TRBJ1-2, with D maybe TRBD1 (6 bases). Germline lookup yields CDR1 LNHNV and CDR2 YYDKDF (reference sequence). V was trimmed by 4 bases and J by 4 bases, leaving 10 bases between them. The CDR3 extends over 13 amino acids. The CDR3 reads CATSNGQFYGYTF. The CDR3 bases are TGTGCCACCAGCAATGGACAGTTCTATGGCTACACCTTC.

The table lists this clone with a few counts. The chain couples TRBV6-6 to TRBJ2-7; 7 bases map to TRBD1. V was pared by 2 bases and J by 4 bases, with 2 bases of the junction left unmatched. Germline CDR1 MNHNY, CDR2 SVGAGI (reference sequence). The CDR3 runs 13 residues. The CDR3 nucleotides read TGTGCCAGCAGTTACCCACAGGGGTACGAGCAGTACTTC. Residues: CASSYPQGYEQYF.

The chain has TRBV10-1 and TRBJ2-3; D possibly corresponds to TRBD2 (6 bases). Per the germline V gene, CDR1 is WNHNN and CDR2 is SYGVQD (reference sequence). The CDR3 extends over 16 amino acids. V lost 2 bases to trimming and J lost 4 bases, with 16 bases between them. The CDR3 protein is CASSEMGRRGSDTQYF. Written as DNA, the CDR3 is TGCGCCAGCAGTGAGATGGGGAGGCGAGGTTCAGATACGCAGTATTTT.

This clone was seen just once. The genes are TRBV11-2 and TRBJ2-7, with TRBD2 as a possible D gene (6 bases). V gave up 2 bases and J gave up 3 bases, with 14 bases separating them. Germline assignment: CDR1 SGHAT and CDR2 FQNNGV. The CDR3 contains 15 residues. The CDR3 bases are TGTGCCAGCAGCTTAAGTCACGGGAGTCTCTACGAGCAGTACTTC. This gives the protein CASSLSHGSLYEQYF.

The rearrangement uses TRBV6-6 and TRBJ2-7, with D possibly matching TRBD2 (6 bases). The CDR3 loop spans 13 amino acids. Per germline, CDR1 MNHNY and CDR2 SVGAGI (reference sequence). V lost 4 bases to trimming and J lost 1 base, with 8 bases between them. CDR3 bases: TGTGCCAGCAGTTCGGGAGTTTCCTACGAGCAGTACTTC. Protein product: CASSSGVSYEQYF.

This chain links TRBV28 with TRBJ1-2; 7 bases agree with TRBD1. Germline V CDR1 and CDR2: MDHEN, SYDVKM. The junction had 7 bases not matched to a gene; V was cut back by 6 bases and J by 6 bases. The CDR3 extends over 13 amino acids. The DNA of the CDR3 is TGTGCCAGCAGAGAAGGGGGCGTAGATGGCTACACCTTC. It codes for CASREGGVDGYTF.

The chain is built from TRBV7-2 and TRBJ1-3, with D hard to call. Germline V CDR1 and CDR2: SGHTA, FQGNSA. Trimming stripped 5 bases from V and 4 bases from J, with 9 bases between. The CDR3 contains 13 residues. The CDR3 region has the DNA TGTGCCAGCAGCCGTTCCCCCGGAAACACCATATATTTT. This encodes CASSRSPGNTIYF.

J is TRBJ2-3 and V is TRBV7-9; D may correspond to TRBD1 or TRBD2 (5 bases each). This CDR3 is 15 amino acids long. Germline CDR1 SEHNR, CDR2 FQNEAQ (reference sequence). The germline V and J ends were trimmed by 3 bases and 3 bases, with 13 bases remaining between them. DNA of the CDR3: TGTGCCAGCAGCTTTACGGGGCAAGTTACAGATACGCAGTATTTT. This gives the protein CASSFTGQVTDTQYF.

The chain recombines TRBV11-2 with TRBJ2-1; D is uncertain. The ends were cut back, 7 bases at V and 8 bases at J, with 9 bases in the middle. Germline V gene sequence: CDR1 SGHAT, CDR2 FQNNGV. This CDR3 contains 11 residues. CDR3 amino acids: CASTLGYEQFF. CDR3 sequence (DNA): TGTGCCAGCACCCTTGGTTATGAGCAGTTCTTC.

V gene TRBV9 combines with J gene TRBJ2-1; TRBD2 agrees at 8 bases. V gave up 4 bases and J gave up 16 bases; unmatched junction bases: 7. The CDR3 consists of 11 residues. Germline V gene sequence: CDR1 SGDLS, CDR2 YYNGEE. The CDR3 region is CASSLSGTLFF. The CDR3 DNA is TGTGCCAGCAGCCTTAGCGGGACCCTCTTCTTC.

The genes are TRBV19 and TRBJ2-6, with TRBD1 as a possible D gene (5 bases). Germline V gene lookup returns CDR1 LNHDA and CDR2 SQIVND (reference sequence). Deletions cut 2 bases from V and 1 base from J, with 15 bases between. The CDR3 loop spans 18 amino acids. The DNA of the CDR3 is TGTGCCAGTAGTATACGACAGAAACTGCTATCTGGGGCCAACGTCCTGACTTTC. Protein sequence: CASSIRQKLLSGANVLTF.

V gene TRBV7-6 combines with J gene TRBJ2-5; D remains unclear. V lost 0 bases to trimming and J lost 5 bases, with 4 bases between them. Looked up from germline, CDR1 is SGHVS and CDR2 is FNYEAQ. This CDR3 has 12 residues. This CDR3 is CASSLAYETQYF. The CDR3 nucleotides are TGTGCCAGCAGCTTAGCTTACGAGACCCAGTACTTC.

DNA for the CDR3: TGCGCCAGCAGCTACGATGCTAACACCGGGGAGCTGTTTTTT. It is translated as CASSYDANTGELFF. The V gene is TRBV5-1, the J gene TRBJ2-2, with D hard to call. The germline gives CDR1 SGHRS, CDR2 YFSETQ. V was clipped by 3 bases and J by 2 bases, with 8 bases between them. This CDR3 spans 14 amino acids.

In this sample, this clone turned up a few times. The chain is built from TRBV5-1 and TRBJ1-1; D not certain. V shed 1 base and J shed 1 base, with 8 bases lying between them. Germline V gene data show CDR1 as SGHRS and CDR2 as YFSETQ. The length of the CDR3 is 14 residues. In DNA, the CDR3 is TGCGCCAGCAGCTTGCCACGGGAGAACACTGAAGCTTTCTTT. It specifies CASSLPRENTEAFF.

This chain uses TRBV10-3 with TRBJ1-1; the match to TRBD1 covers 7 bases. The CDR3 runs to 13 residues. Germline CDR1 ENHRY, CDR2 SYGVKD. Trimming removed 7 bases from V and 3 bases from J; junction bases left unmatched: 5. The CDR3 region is CAITDRADTEAFF. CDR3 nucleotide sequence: TGTGCCATCACAGACAGGGCGGACACTGAAGCTTTCTTT.

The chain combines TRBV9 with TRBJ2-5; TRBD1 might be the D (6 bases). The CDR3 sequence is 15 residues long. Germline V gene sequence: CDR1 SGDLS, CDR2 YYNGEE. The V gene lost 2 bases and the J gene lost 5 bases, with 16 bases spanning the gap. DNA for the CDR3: TGTGCCAGCAGCGTTAGATGGGGGCGTGGGGAGACCCAGTACTTC. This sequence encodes CASSVRWGRGETQYF.

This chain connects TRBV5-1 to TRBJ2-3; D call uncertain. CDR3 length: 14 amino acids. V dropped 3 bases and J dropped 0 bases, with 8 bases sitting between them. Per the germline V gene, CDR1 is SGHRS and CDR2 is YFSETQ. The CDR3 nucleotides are TGCGCCAGCAGCTCACCTGATAGCACAGATACGCAGTATTTT. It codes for CASSSPDSTDTQYF.

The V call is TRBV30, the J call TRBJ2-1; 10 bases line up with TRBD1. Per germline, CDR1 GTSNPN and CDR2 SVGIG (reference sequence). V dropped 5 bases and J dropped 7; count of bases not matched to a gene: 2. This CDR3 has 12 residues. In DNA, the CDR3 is TGTGCCTGGGACAGGGGGCGGAATGAGCAGTTCTTC. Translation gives CAWDRGRNEQFF.

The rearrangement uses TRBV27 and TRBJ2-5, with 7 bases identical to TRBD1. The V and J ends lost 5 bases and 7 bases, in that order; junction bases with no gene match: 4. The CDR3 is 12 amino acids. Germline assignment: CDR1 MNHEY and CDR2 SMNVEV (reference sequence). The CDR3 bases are TGTGCCAGCAGTACAGGGGTGGGGACCCAGTACTTC. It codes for CASSTGVGTQYF.

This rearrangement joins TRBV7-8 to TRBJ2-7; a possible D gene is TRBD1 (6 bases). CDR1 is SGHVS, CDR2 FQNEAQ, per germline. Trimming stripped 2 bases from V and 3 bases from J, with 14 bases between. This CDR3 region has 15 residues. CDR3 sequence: CASSLKGTGSYEQYF. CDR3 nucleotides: TGTGCCAGCAGCTTAAAGGGAACAGGGAGCTACGAGCAGTACTTC.

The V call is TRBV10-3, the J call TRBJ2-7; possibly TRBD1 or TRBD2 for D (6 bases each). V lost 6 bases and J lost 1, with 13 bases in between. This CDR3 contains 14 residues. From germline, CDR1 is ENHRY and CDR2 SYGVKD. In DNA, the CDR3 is TGTGCCATCAGAACGGGGGCCGGGTCCTACGAGCAGTACTTC. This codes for CAIRTGAGSYEQYF.

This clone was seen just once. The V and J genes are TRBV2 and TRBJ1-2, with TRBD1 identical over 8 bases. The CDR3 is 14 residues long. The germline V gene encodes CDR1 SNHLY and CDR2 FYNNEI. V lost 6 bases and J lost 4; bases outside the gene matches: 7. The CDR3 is CASRPGGFGYGYTF. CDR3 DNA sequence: TGTGCCAGCAGGCCAGGGGGCTTCGGCTATGGCTACACCTTC.

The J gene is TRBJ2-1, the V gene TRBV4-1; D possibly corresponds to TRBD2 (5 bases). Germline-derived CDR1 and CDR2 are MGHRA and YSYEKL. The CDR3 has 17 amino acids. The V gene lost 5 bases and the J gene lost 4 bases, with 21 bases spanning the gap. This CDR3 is CASSGGDLGFAYNEQFF. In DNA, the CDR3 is TGCGCCAGCAGCGGAGGTGATTTAGGATTTGCGTACAATGAGCAGTTCTTC.

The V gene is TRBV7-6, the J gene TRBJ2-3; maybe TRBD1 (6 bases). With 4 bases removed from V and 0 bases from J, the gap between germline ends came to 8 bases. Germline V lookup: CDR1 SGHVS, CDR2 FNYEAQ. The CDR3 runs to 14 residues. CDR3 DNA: TGTGCCAGCAGCTCAAGGGGGAGCACAGATACGCAGTATTTT. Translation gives CASSSRGSTDTQYF.

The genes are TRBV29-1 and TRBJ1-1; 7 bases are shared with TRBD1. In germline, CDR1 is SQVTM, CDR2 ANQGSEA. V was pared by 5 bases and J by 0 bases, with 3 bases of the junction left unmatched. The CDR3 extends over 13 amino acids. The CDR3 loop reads CSVSGQVNTEAFF. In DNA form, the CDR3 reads TGCAGCGTTTCTGGACAGGTGAACACTGAAGCTTTCTTT.

The CDR3 nucleotides read TGTGCCAGCAGAGCACCGGGACTAGCGGGAGGTTTAGCCAAAAACATTCAGTACTTC. Its translation is CASRAPGLAGGLAKNIQYF. The chain joins TRBV11-2 to TRBJ2-4, with 15 bases that match TRBD2. This CDR3 is built from 19 residues. Germline V gene sequence: CDR1 SGHAT, CDR2 FQNNGV. J gave up 0 bases and V 6 bases, and 9 bases lay outside the gene matches.

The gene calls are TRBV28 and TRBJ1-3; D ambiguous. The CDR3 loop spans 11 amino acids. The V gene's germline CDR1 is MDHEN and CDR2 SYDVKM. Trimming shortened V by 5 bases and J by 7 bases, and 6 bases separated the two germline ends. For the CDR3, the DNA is TGTGCCAGCAGTAGTAGGAACACCATATATTTT. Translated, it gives CASSSRNTIYF. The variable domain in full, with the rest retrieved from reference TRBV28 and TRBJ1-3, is DVKVTQSSRYLVKRTGEKVFLECVQDMDHENMFWYRQDPGLGLRLIYFSYDVKMKEKGDIPEGYSVSREKKERFSLILESASTNQTSMYLCASSSRNTIYFGEGSWLTVV.

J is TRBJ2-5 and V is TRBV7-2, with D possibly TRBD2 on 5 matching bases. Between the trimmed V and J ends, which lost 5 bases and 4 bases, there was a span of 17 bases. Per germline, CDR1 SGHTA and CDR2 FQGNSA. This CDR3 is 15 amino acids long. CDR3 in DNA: TGTGCCAGCAGCCGACAAACTAGTATGATAGAGACCCAGTACTTC. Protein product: CASSRQTSMIETQYF.

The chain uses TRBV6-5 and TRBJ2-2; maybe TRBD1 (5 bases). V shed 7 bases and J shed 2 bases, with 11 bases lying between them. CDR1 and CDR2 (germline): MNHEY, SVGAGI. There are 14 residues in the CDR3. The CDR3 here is CASTRTRNTGELFF. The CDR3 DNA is TGTGCCAGCACCAGGACAAGAAACACCGGGGAGCTGTTTTTT.